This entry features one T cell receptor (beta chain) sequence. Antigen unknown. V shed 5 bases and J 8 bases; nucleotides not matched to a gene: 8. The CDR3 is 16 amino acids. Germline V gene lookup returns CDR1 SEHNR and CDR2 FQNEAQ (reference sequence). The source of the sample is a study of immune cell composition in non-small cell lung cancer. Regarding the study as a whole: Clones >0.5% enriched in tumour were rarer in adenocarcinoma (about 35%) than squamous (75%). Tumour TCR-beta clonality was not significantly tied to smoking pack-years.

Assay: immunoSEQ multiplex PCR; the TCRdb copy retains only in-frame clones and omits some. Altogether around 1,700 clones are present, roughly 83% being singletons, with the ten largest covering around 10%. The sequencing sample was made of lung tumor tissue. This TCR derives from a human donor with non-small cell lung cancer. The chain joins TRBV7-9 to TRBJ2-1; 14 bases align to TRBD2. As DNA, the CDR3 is TGTGCCAGCAGCGTCCGGACTAGCGGGGGGTCGGATGAGCAGTTCTTC. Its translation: CASSVRTSGGSDEQFF. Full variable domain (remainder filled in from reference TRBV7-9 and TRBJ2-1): DTGVSQNPRHKITKRGQNVTFRCDPISEHNRLYWYRQTLGQGPEFLTYFQNEAQLEKSRLLSDRFSAERPKGSFSTLEIQRTEQGDSAMYLCASSVRTSGGSDEQFFGPGTRLTVL.